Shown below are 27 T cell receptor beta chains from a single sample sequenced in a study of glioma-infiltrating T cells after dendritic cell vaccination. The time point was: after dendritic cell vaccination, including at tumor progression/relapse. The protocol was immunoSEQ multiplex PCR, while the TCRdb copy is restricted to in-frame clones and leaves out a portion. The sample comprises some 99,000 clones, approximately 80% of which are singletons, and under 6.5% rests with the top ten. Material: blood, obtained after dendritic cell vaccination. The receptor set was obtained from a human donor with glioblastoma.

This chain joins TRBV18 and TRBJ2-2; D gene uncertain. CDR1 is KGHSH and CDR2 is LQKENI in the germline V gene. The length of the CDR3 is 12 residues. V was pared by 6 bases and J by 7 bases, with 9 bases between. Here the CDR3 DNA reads TGTGCCAGCTCTCCCATTAGCGGGGAGCTGTTTTTT. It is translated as CASSPISGELFF.

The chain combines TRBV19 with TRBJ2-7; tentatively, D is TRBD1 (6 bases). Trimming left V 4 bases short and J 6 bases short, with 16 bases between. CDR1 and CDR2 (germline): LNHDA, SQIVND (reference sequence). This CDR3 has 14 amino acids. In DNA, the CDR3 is TGTGCCAGTAGTAAACAGGGAGTAGGCAGCGAGCAGTACTTC. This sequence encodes CASSKQGVGSEQYF.

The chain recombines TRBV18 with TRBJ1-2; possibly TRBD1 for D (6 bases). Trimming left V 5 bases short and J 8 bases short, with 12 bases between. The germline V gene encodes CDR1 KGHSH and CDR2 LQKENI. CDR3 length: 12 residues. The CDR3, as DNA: TGTGCCAGCTCATCTAACAGGGCCGGCTACACCTTC. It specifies CASSSNRAGYTF.

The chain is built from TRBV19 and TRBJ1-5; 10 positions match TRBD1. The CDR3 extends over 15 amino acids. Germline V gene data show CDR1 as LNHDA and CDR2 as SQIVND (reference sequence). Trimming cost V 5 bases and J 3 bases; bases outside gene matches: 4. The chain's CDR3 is CASSSGTGANQPQHF. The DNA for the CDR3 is TGTGCCAGTAGTTCCGGGACAGGGGCCAATCAGCCCCAGCATTTT.

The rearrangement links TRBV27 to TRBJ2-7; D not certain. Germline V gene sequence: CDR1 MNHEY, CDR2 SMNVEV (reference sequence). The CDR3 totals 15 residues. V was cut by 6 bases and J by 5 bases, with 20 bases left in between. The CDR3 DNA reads TGTGCCAGCAGGAGTGATAGACTCTACGCGAACGAGCAGTACTTC. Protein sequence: CASRSDRLYANEQYF.

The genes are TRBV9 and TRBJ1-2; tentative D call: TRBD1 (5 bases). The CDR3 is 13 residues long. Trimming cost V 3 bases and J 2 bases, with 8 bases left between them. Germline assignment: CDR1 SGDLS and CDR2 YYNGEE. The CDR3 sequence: CASSATENYGYTF. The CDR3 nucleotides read TGTGCCAGCAGCGCGACAGAGAACTATGGCTACACCTTC.

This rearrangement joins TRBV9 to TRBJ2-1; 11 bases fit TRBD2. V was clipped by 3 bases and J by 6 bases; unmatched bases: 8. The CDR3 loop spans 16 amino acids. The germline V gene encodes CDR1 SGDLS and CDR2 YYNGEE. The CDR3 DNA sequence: TGTGCCAGCAGCGCTCAAACTAGCGGGAGTTTCAATGAGCAGTTCTTC. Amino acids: CASSAQTSGSFNEQFF.

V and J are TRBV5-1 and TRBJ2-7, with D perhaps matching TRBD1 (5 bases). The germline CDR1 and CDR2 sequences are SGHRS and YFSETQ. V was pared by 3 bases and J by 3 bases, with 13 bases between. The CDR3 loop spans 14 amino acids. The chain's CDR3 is CASSSGSLHYEQYF. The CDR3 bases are TGCGCCAGCAGCTCAGGGTCGTTACACTACGAGCAGTACTTC.

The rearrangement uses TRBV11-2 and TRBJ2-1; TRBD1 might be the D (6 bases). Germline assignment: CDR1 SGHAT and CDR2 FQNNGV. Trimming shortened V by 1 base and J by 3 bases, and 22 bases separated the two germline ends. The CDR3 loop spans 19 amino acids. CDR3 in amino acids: CASSLVGASWERYYNEQFF. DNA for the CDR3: TGTGCCAGCAGCTTAGTGGGGGCCTCCTGGGAGAGGTACTACAATGAGCAGTTCTTC.

CDR3: CASSDLQLAGGPVTQYF. CDR3 nucleotide sequence: TGTGCCAGCAGTGACCTTCAACTAGCGGGAGGGCCAGTCACGCAGTATTTT. The chain carries TRBV6-1 and TRBJ2-3, with 13 nucleotides matching TRBD2. Per germline, CDR1 MNHNS and CDR2 SASEGT. The CDR3 has 17 amino acids. Trimming took 3 bases from V and 9 from J; bases not matched to a gene: 12.

This CDR3 is CASSGTLRTEAFF. The CDR3 DNA is TGTGCCAGTTCCGGGACATTGCGCACTGAAGCTTTCTTT. This chain joins TRBV19 and TRBJ1-1; a possible D gene is TRBD1 (6 bases). The V gene's germline CDR1 is LNHDA and CDR2 SQIVND (reference sequence). The CDR3 sequence is 13 residues long. Trimming stripped 8 bases from V and 4 bases from J, with 14 bases between.

CDR3 sequence reads: CASFVDIAGVHEQFF. The CDR3 DNA sequence: TGTGCCAGCTTCGTCGATATAGCGGGAGTCCATGAGCAGTTCTTC. The chain is built from TRBV18 and TRBJ2-1, with 9 bases fitting TRBD2. CDR3 length equals 15 residues. V lost 7 bases to trimming and J lost 8 bases; unmatched junction nucleotides: 12. In germline, CDR1 is KGHSH, CDR2 LQKENI. The entire variable domain, with the rest obtained from reference TRBV18 and TRBJ2-1, is as follows: NAGVMQNPRHLVRRRGQEARLRCSPMKGHSHVYWYRQLPEEGLKFMVYLQKENIIDESGMPKERFSAEFPKEGPSILRIQQVVRGDSAAYFCASFVDIAGVHEQFFGPGTRLTVL.

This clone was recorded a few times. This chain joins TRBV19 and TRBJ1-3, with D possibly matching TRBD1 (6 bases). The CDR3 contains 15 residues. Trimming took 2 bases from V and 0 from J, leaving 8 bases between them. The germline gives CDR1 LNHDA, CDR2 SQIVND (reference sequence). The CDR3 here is CASSIMDSSGNTIYF. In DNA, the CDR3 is TGTGCCAGTAGTATAATGGACAGCTCTGGAAACACCATATATTTT.

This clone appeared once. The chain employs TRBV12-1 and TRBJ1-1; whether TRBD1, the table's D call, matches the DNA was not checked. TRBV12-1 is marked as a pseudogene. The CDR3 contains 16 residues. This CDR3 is CASSPGTGGRNTEAFF. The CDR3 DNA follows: TGTGCCAGCAGCCCCGGGACAGGGGGGAGGAACACTGAAGCTTTCTTT.

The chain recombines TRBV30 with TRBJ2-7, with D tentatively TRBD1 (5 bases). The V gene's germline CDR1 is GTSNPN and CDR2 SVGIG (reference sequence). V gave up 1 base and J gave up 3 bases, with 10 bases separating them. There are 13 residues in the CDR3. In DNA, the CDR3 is TGTGCCTGGAGTGGTGGACACCACTACGAGCAGTACTTC. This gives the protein CAWSGGHHYEQYF.

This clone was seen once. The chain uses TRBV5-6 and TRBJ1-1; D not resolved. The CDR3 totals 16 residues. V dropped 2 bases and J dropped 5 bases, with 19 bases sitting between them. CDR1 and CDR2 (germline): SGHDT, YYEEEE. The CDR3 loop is CASSFSGKAKRTEAFF. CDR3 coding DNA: TGTGCCAGCAGCTTCTCGGGGAAGGCGAAGAGGACTGAAGCTTTCTTT.

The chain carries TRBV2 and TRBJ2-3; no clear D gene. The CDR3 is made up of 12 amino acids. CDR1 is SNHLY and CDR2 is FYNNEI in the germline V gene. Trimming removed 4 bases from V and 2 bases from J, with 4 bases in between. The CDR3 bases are TGTGCCAGCAGTGGAGACACAGATACGCAGTATTTT. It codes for CASSGDTDTQYF.

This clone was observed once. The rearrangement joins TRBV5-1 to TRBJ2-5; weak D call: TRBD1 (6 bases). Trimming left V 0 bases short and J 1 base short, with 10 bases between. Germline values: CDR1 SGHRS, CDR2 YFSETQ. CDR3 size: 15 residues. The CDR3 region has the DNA TGCGCCAGCAGCTTGGGAGTGGGGGCCCAAGAGACCCAGTACTTC. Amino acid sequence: CASSLGVGAQETQYF.

CDR3 in amino acids: CASSQDGVSGANVLTF. Here the CDR3 DNA reads TGTGCCAGCAGCCAAGACGGGGTCTCTGGGGCCAACGTCCTGACTTTC. The J gene is TRBJ2-6, the V gene TRBV14; tentative D call: TRBD2 (5 bases). The CDR3 is 16 amino acids. Germline V CDR1 and CDR2: SGHDN, FVKESK. The V end was cut by 0 bases, the J end by 0 bases, with 6 bases between.

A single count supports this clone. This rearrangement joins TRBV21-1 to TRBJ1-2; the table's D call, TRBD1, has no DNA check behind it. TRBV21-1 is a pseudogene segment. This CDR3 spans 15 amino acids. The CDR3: CAPYASRMGPYGYTF. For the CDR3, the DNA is TGTGCCCCTTATGCCAGCAGAATGGGGCCCTATGGCTACACCTTC.

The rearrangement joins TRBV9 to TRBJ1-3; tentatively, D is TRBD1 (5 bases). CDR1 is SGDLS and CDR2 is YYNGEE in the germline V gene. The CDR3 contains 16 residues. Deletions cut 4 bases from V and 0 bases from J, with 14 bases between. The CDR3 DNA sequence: TGTGCCAGCAGCTCTACTGTGGGGGGCTCTGGAAACACCATATATTTT. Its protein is CASSSTVGGSGNTIYF. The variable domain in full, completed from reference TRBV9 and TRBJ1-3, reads DSGVTQTPKHLITATGQRVTLRCSPRSGDLSVYWYQQSLDQGLQFLIQYYNGEERAKGNILERFSAQQFPDLHSELNLSSLELGDSALYFCASSSTVGGSGNTIYFGEGSWLTVV.

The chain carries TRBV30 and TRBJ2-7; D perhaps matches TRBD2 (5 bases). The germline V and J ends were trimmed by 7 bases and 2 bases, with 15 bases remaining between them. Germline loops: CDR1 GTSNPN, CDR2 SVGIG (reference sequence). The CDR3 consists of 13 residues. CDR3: CASDGLSTYEQYF. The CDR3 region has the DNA TGTGCCTCCGACGGACTGTCGACCTACGAGCAGTACTTC.

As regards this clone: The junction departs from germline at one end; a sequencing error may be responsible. CDR3 DNA: TGCGCCAGCAGCCAAGTACCCCACAGGGGGGGCAGCTTC. It codes for CASSQVPHRGGSF. The J gene is TRBJ1-2, the V gene TRBV4-1; 8 bases line up with TRBD1. The CDR3 length is 13 residues. Germline CDR1 is MGHRA and CDR2 is YSYEKL.

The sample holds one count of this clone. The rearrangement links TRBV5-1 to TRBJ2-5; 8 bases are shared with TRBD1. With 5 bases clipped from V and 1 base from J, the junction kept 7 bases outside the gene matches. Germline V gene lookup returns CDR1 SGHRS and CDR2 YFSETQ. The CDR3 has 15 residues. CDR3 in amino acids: CASRAGGVSQETQYF. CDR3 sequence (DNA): TGCGCCAGCAGAGCAGGGGGCGTTAGCCAAGAGACCCAGTACTTC.

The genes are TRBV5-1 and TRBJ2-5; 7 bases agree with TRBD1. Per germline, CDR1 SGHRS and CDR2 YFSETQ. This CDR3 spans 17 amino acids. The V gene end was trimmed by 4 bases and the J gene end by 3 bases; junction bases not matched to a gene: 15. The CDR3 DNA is TGCGCCAGCAGCCCTTACCCAACAGGGGTCTTCAAAGAGACCCAGTACTTC. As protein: CASSPYPTGVFKETQYF. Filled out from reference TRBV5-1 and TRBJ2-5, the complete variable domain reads KAGVTQTPRYLIKTRGQQVTLSCSPISGHRSVSWYQQTPGQGLQFLFEYFSETQRNKGNFPGRFSGRQFSNSRSEMNVSTLELGDSALYLCASSPYPTGVFKETQYFGPGTRLLVL.

CDR3 protein: CASSPGSGNQPQHF. The CDR3 DNA follows: TGTGCCAGCAGCCCCGGTAGTGGCAATCAGCCCCAGCATTTT. The J gene is TRBJ1-5, the V gene TRBV9, with D unresolved. Looked up from germline, CDR1 is SGDLS and CDR2 is YYNGEE. V gave up 4 bases and J gave up 2 bases, with 10 bases separating them. CDR3 length: 14 amino acids.

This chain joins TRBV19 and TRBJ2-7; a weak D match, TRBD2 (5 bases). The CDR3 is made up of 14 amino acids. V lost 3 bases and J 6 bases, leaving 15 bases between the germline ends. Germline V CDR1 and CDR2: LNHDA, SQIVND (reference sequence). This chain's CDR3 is CASSITPQTIEQYF. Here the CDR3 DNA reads TGTGCCAGTAGTATCACCCCCCAGACTATCGAGCAGTACTTC.